The present T cell receptor beta chain was sequenced within a study of shared clonotypes between healthy human individuals. Overall study results and limits: Larger estimated richness was generally seen in naive subsets than in memory subsets.

It was CD45RO-negative cells, positively selected for CCR7, that made up naive CD8 cells, with terminally differentiated effector memory CD45RA+ cells excluded. The study drew all its donors from Caucasian adults living in Nashville, Tennessee. This clone was counted only a few times. Its antigen is unidentified. It was across several immunoSEQ plates that each subset's genomic DNA was evenly split. Repertoires were generated with immunoSEQ multiplex PCR, while TCRdb's copy carries only in-frame clones and drops some. The table has 800,000 to 950,000 clones, about 96% seen once. Germline V gene sequence: CDR1 SGHKS, CDR2 YYEKEE (reference sequence). Between the trimmed V and J ends, which lost 2 bases and 1 base, there was a span of 7 bases. The CDR3 is 13 amino acids.

The sequencing sample was made of naive CD8+ T cells sorted from blood. The receptor's source is a man aged 25-45 years in good health. This chain joins TRBV5-5 and TRBJ2-7, with unresolved D. This chain's CDR3 is CASSFESSYEQYF. DNA of the CDR3: TGTGCCAGCAGCTTCGAAAGTTCCTACGAGCAGTACTTC.